Here is one T cell receptor (beta chain) with its context. Its antigen is currently unknown. The sample originates from a study of OX40 agonist ivuxolimab in advanced cancers. Study-level background: Three dose-escalation patients had partial responses: one with hepatocellular carcinoma and two with cutaneous melanoma. Study outcomes and limitations: At 0.1 to 3.0 mg/kg, clonal expansion of CD4+ and CD8+ blood T cells had occurred by week 6.

The protocol was immunoSEQ multiplex PCR, while the TCRdb copy is restricted to in-frame clones and leaves out a portion. The sample has about 110,000 clones, roughly nine tenths seen once. The CDR3 consists of 15 residues. In germline, CDR1 is SGHRS, CDR2 YFSETQ. V gave up 1 base and J gave up 1 base; unmatched junction bases: 4. The sequence was obtained from an adult with an advanced solid tumor such as melanoma, head and neck, liver or kidney cancer. This specimen was CD4+ or CD8+ T cells sorted from blood, taken in a trial of the OX40 agonist ivuxolimab. This chain links TRBV5-1 with TRBJ2-5; 7 nucleotides match TRBD2. CDR3 protein: CASSLRLASQETQYF. CDR3 in DNA: TGCGCCAGCAGCTTGAGACTAGCCAGCCAAGAGACCCAGTACTTC.